This T cell receptor beta chain originates from a study of cytomegalovirus exposure and HLA in healthy donors. Study at large: Of all 400 or so donors who were genotyped, 70% to 85% belonged to the Caucasian-associated ancestry cluster.

Trimming took 0 bases from V and 3 from J, leaving 21 bases between them. The CDR3 has 18 amino acids. The PCR employed 60 Vbeta primers together with 13 Jbeta primers. Source study methods: A later analysis tallied tens of millions of unique TCR beta chains, roughly 11 million of them shared. Assay used: immunoSEQ multiplex PCR; TCRdb lists only in-frame clones, some missing. That table furnishes V, J and clone size, whereas the DNA furnished D and trimming. The table shows about 200,000 clones, with around 80% occurring only once. On this clone: The antigen remains unidentified.

Overall study results and limits: The investigators catalogued 180 or so TCR beta chains as cytomegalovirus-associated. Later analysis associated a missense DCLRE1C variant with TCR beta V- and J-gene trimming.

This chain connects TRBV23-1 to TRBJ2-7; maybe TRBD1 (6 bases). Being an ORF, TRBV23-1 has a function that is uncertain. The sample was PBMCs. This receptor was taken from a man aged 35-49 years in good health and CMV-seronegative. CDR3 DNA: TGCGCCAGCAGTCAATCAAGGACAGAGGATGAGGGGGACTACGAGCAGTACTTC. Translation gives CASSQSRTEDEGDYEQYF.